This T cell receptor (beta chain) was found in a study of cytotoxic CD8 clonotypes in ibrutinib-treated CLL (dated by TCRdb to the early 2020s). Some background on the complete study: The cohort was composed of ten to eleven relapsed/refractory and roughly 16 treatment-naive patients; IGHV unmutated status was identified in 17 patients. Partial responses were observed in approximately 24 patients and complete responses in 2; after a median follow-up of around 64 months, remission was maintained in approximately 14 patients and progression was observed in 12. Of the approximately 90 participants in the trial, roughly 26 had longitudinal samples available. Samples at response were collected after a median of around twelve months of treatment, with a range of about 6 to 40 months. On average, each sample had roughly 250,000 productive templates and approximately 85,000 productive rearrangements. Cryopreserved peripheral blood mononuclear cells were obtained prior to treatment, at the time of response, and at either disease progression or sustained remission. All remission and progressive disease samples were collected while patients were still receiving ibrutinib. The investigation overall reported the following: Clonality rose at ibrutinib response, remained stable during sustained remission, and dropped back toward baseline at progression. Lymph node repertoires were not examined, and the timing of sampling was not matched between patients in sustained remission and those whose disease progressed. Baseline clonality was found to be higher than that of age-matched healthy donors and was strongly correlated with circulating CD8+ T-cell counts. Public clonotypes were found to be uncommon and were observed to contract or remain stable during treatment; the increase in clonality was shown to reflect expansion of private clonotypes at ibrutinib response.

Turning to this clone: It lacks a known antigen. No base-level quality is on record; no much larger clone is a single base apart.

The V and J ends are trimmed by 4 bases and 8 bases, leaving 9 bases between them. From the cysteine up to the phenylalanine, the CDR3 has a length of 11 residues. Just CDR3 DNA is preserved here, 33 bases in frame from base 1. Reading the germline V gene gives CDR1 MNHEY and CDR2 SVGAGI. Read against the paper, the sample's time point label means: more than 10 months on ibrutinib. For TCR beta library preparation, approximately 2 micrograms of genomic DNA were isolated from cryopreserved PBMCs. High-throughput TCR beta sequencing was performed on longitudinal blood samples from CLL patients receiving ibrutinib monotherapy. The patients took part in an open-label, single-center phase 2 trial of ibrutinib monotherapy. Each clonotype received, on average, roughly 9.6x coverage in deep resolution sequencing performed on a MiSeq, where the target depth lay between 1 in 1 million and 1 in 200,000 T cells. The immunoSEQ hsTCRB Kit was used to generate the TCR beta libraries. In the original analysis: ImmunoSEQ Data Assistant and ImmunoSEQ Analyzer were used for data analysis, and V, D and J genes were assigned according to IMGT definitions. Clonality, which ranges from 0 to 1, was calculated as one minus the normalized Shannon entropy of productive rearrangement frequencies. Only overrepresented clonotypes making up at least 0.05% of the repertoire of each patient were included in the public clonotype analysis. About a dozen age-matched healthy donor repertoires from immuneACCESS served as clonality controls. TCRdb carries this immuneACCESS record with in-frame sequences only. Its versions omit some clonotypes, under half of them owing to an unresolved V gene in the studies checked, with the rest unexplained. For V, J and clone size, that table is used; D and trimming come from the DNA. A total of more than 140,000 clones appear in this sample, 77% of them only once. Jointly, the top ten make up around 30% of the sample.

The chain is encoded by TRBV6-5 joined to TRBJ2-7; the best D guess is TRBD1, with 6 bases matching. The sequences come from PBMCs, collected after 12 months of ibrutinib treatment. The TCR sequence derives from a human donor with chronic lymphocytic leukemia. This receptor has the CDR3 CASSSDRKQYF. The DNA sequence is TGTGCCAGCAGTTCCGACAGGAAGCAGTACTTC.